This TCR beta chain was captured in a study of molecular identifiers for immune sequencing clone quantification. Researchers sorted naive CD8 T cells as cells that were CD8+CD4-CCR7+CD45RA+. V was trimmed by 5 bases and J by 2 bases, leaving 8 bases between them. CDR1 is KGHDR, CDR2 SFDVKD, per germline. There are 14 residues in the CDR3. TCRdb fed the PCR reads into MiXCR, producing one record per CDR3 protein. The repertoire holds some 320,000 distinct CDR3 sequences, over 20% seen once, with 0.81% in the top ten. This clonotype was counted between two and nine times. This receptor was identified in a human donor in good health. Some libraries in this study had Jurkat cell RNA spiked in. The sample comprised naive CD8+ T cells from blood, with Jurkat cell RNA spiked in. Specified subset: FACS-sorted CD8+CD4-CCR7+CD45RA+ naive T cells. The V gene is TRBV24-1, the J gene TRBJ2-2, with D hard to call. The CDR3 DNA is TGTGCCACCAGTGGGCCAAGAAACACCGGGGAGCTGTTTTTT. Its translation: CATSGPRNTGELFF.